These 3 T cell receptor beta chains originate from one sample sequenced in a study of graft-versus-host responses after intestinal transplantation. Sequencing was performed with immunoSEQ multiplex PCR; in TCRdb, only in-frame clones are kept and a portion is missing. This sample has fewer than 130,000 clones; about 93% occur once, and the top ten carry roughly 0.5%. These receptors are not linked to any known antigen. The material sequenced was unstimulated CD8+ T cells sorted from spleen or lymph node cells, taken before intestinal transplant. Source of these receptors: a human donor who received an intestinal transplant.

The chain links TRBV7-8 to TRBJ2-2, with D perhaps matching TRBD1 (5 bases). Germline V gene data show CDR1 as SGHVS and CDR2 as FQNEAQ. The ends were cut back, 1 base at V and 4 bases at J, with 10 bases in the middle. The CDR3 spans 15 residues. CDR3 protein: CASSLGGAGTGELFF. In nucleotides, the CDR3 is TGTGCCAGCAGCTTAGGGGGCGCTGGCACCGGGGAGCTGTTTTTT.

The chain employs TRBV28 and TRBJ2-5, with no clear D. Trimming removed 3 bases from V and 1 base from J, with 6 bases in between. This CDR3 is 13 amino acids long. The germline gives CDR1 MDHEN, CDR2 SYDVKM. The CDR3 protein is CASSFGFQETQYF. Here the CDR3 DNA reads TGTGCCAGCAGTTTCGGGTTCCAAGAGACCCAGTACTTC.

Written as DNA, the CDR3 is TGTGCCACCAGCAGAGATGGTGAGCAGTACTTC. Its protein product is CATSRDGEQYF. This chain connects TRBV15 to TRBJ2-7; D uncertain. The germline V and J ends were trimmed by 0 bases and 7 bases, with 4 bases remaining between them. CDR1 is LNHNV and CDR2 is YYDKDF in the germline V gene (reference sequence). The CDR3 loop spans 11 amino acids.